The 12 T cell receptor beta chains below all came from one sample that was sequenced in a study of beta chain features in type 1 diabetes. Every isolated RNA sample was fully reverse transcribed, so sequencing captured expressed TCRB transcripts. Libraries were prepared by immunoSEQ multiplex PCR; TCRdb keeps only in-frame clonotypes and omits some of them. Of almost 350,000 clones listed, 7% to 9% were seen once; the top ten hold more than 0.4%. Sequencing was performed on central memory CD4+ T cells from blood. All receptors derive from a woman in her late teens or twenties in good health.

This clone came up a few times. The CDR3, as DNA: TGTGCCAGCAGCGTTCTCGGGGGGCTTGAAGCTTTCTTT. The encoded protein is CASSVLGGLEAFF. The rearrangement links TRBV9 to TRBJ1-1; tentative D call: TRBD1 (6 bases). The V gene's germline CDR1 is SGDLS and CDR2 YYNGEE. V lost 2 bases, J lost 7 bases, and 12 bases lay in between. The CDR3 sequence is 13 residues long.

This chain joins TRBV6-5 and TRBJ2-6; D is unresolved. The germline V gene encodes CDR1 MNHEY and CDR2 SVGAGI. The CDR3 spans 16 residues. Trimming took 0 bases from V and 0 from J, leaving 6 bases between them. As DNA, the CDR3 is TGTGCCAGCAGTTACTCGGGTGCCTCTGGGGCCAACGTCCTGACTTTC. The encoded protein is CASSYSGASGANVLTF.

This clone occurred many times. Written as DNA, the CDR3 is TGTGCCAGCAGGCCTGTTAGCGGGACCCTGAACGGGGAGCAGTTCTTC. It is translated as CASRPVSGTLNGEQFF. This sequence joins TRBV28 and TRBJ2-1; 8 positions match TRBD2. Trimming took 6 bases from V and 10 from J; bases not matched to a gene: 17. CDR1 is MDHEN, CDR2 SYDVKM, per germline. The CDR3 covers 16 residues.

This chain uses TRBV28 with TRBJ1-1; no reliable D call. V lost 3 bases, J lost 5 bases, and 10 bases lay in between. This CDR3 is 13 amino acids long. CDR1 and CDR2 from the germline V gene are MDHEN and SYDVKM. The chain's CDR3 is CASSFEGLTEAFF. For the CDR3, the DNA is TGTGCCAGCAGTTTCGAAGGGTTGACTGAAGCTTTCTTT.

In this sample, this clone turned up a few times. The chain recombines TRBV7-2 with TRBJ1-4, with unresolved D. Deletions cut 1 base from V and 0 bases from J, with 6 bases between. Per the germline V gene, CDR1 is SGHTA and CDR2 is FQGNSA. This CDR3 region has 15 residues. This chain's CDR3 is CASSLGESTNEKLFF. The CDR3, as DNA: TGTGCCAGCAGCTTAGGGGAATCAACTAATGAAAAACTGTTTTTT.

Many counts were recorded for this clone. This CDR3 is also generated by other DNA sequences in the sample. CDR3 DNA sequence: TGTGCCAGCAGCTTAGAAAACAGTGGGGAGCTGTTTTTT. It yields the protein CASSLENSGELFF. The chain recombines TRBV11-2 with TRBJ2-2; no clear D. This CDR3 has 13 amino acids. V was pared by 0 bases and J by 8 bases, with 7 bases between. The germline V gene encodes CDR1 SGHAT and CDR2 FQNNGV.

This clone was observed a handful of times. The gene calls are TRBV11-2 and TRBJ2-5, with D unresolved. Trimming stripped 5 bases from V and 8 bases from J, with 12 bases between. The CDR3 has 12 residues. CDR1 is SGHAT, CDR2 FQNNGV, per germline. In DNA, the CDR3 is TGTGCCAGCAGCCCAGCCACTCCTACCCAGTACTTC. It yields the protein CASSPATPTQYF.

The J gene is TRBJ2-1, the V gene TRBV28; the D is unclear. This CDR3 comprises 12 residues. The V end was cut by 5 bases, the J end by 6 bases, with 8 bases between. CDR1 is MDHEN, CDR2 SYDVKM, per germline. CDR3 protein: CASSPSRNEQFF. In DNA, the CDR3 is TGTGCCAGCAGTCCGAGCCGCAATGAGCAGTTCTTC.

The rearrangement joins TRBV4-3 to TRBJ1-4, with D perhaps matching TRBD1 (6 bases). Per germline, CDR1 LGHNA and CDR2 YSLEER. This CDR3 region has 15 residues. V shed 0 bases and J shed 7 bases, with 12 bases lying between them. The CDR3 region is CASSQESGDIEKLFF. The DNA for the CDR3 is TGCGCCAGCAGCCAAGAATCAGGGGATATTGAAAAACTGTTTTTT.

This clone has only a few counts. The chain has TRBV6-4 and TRBJ2-7; D remains ambiguous. CDR3 length: 11 residues. Germline assignment: CDR1 MRHNA and CDR2 SNTAGT. Trimming removed 6 bases from V and 3 bases from J, with 6 bases in between. CDR3 region: CASRSIYEQYF. DNA for the CDR3: TGTGCCAGCAGGTCAATCTACGAGCAGTACTTC.

In its sample, this clone was seen a few times. The rearrangement joins TRBV7-8 to TRBJ1-1; D perhaps matches TRBD1 (5 bases). Germline V gene sequence: CDR1 SGHVS, CDR2 FQNEAQ. The CDR3 is 15 amino acids. V was clipped by 5 bases and J by 2 bases, with 15 bases between them. The CDR3 reads CASSPMTAVNTEAFF. The DNA of the CDR3 is TGTGCCAGCAGCCCGATGACAGCAGTAAACACTGAAGCTTTCTTT.

This clone was found a few times. The chain joins TRBV7-8 to TRBJ2-1; D is perhaps TRBD2 (5 bases). Germline assignment: CDR1 SGHVS and CDR2 FQNEAQ. CDR3 length: 16 amino acids. Trimming shortened V by 5 bases and J by 5 bases, and 19 bases separated the two germline ends. CDR3 in amino acids: CASSGKGVRANNEQFF. The CDR3 bases are TGTGCCAGCAGCGGAAAAGGCGTGCGGGCGAACAATGAGCAGTTCTTC.